Detailed here is one T cell receptor beta chain. Measured with immunoSEQ multiplex PCR; TCRdb has only the in-frame clones, and not every one. The sample holds approximately 200,000 clones, approximately 86% seen once. The data belong to a study of blood T cell repertoires in COVID-19. Study details: In each case, the material was cDNA or gDNA derived from T cells, B-cell-depleted T cells, or PBMCs.

This CDR3 is built from 15 residues. The V gene's germline CDR1 is LNHDA and CDR2 SQIVND (reference sequence). V lost 4 bases to trimming and J lost 4 bases, with 16 bases between them. Source material: peripheral blood. This receptor was identified in a woman aged 25-40 years with active or convalescent COVID-19. The chain couples TRBV19 to TRBJ1-2; weak D call: TRBD1 (6 bases). In DNA, the CDR3 is TGTGCCAGTAGTACTGGGGGACATCAAGTCTATGGCTACACCTTC. It codes for CASSTGGHQVYGYTF.